Below, 12 T cell receptor beta chains from the same sample are listed, as sequenced in a study of blood T cell repertoires in COVID-19 (dated by TCRdb to 2018 to 2021). Libraries came from the immunoSEQ multiplex PCR assay. The table comes from immuneACCESS by way of TCRdb, which keeps in-frame sequences with V and J called. Part of the clones is missing from these tables; in studies checked, under half for an unresolved V gene and the rest for unknown reasons. The sample yields roughly 150,000 clones; more than 80% were counted once. The ten largest clones capture 11% of the sample. Sequenced material: peripheral blood. The receptors here all came from a human donor in a cohort sampled during active COVID-19.

The chain employs TRBV5-1 and TRBJ1-4; the match to TRBD1 covers 9 bases. The J segment lost 2 bases and the V segment lost 4 bases, leaving 6 bases of the junction unmatched. This CDR3 is built from 16 residues. Germline CDR1 SGHRS, CDR2 YFSETQ. CDR3 nucleotide sequence: TGCGCCAGCAGCCTACAGGGGGCAGGGACTAATGAAAAACTGTTTTTT. Translation: CASSLQGAGTNEKLFF.

As for this clone: The sample holds other DNA sequences that translate to the same CDR3. The chain couples TRBV2 to TRBJ1-3, with TRBD1 matching 8 bases. This CDR3 contains 15 residues. Looked up from germline, CDR1 is SNHLY and CDR2 is FYNNEI. Germline trimming cut 5 bases from V and 0 bases from J; bases unmatched to any gene: 3. The chain's CDR3 is CASSRTGSSGNTIYF. The CDR3 DNA reads TGTGCCAGCAGTAGGACAGGGAGCTCTGGAAACACCATATATTTT.

The CDR3 is CASSLGLRGRVYNEQFF. In DNA, the CDR3 is TGTGCCAGCAGCTTAGGACTCAGGGGCCGGGTCTACAATGAGCAGTTCTTC. V gene TRBV7-6 combines with J gene TRBJ2-1; D possibly corresponds to TRBD1 (6 bases). V was pared by 1 base and J by 3 bases, with 16 bases between. The germline gives CDR1 SGHVS, CDR2 FNYEAQ. This CDR3 region has 17 residues.

CDR3 in DNA: TGCGCCAGCAGCTTGGAGGACAGCTCCTACGAGCAGTACTTC. Translation gives CASSLEDSSYEQYF. The chain combines TRBV5-1 with TRBJ2-7; D is possibly TRBD1 (6 bases). V shed 0 bases and J shed 0 bases, with 7 bases lying between them. The germline V gene encodes CDR1 SGHRS and CDR2 YFSETQ. The CDR3 runs to 14 residues.

This clone was counted only a few times. This CDR3 reads CASSRQGDGGYGYTF. Here the CDR3 DNA reads TGTGCCAGCAGTAGACAGGGGGACGGAGGCTATGGCTACACCTTC. The V and J genes are TRBV6-5 and TRBJ1-2; 9 nucleotides align to TRBD1. The CDR3 has 15 amino acids. Germline trimming cut 5 bases from V and 4 bases from J; bases unmatched to any gene: 8. The V gene's germline CDR1 is MNHEY and CDR2 SVGAGI.

This sequence joins TRBV5-1 and TRBJ2-1; tentatively, D is TRBD2 (6 bases). The V end lost 0 bases, the J end lost 10 bases, and 17 bases lay between the germline ends. The CDR3 has 15 residues. Germline-derived CDR1 and CDR2 are SGHRS and YFSETQ. CDR3 in DNA: TGCGCCAGCAGCTTGGAATTTGCGGGAATCGGGGAGCAGTTCTTC. Its translation: CASSLEFAGIGEQFF.

The chain uses TRBV5-6 and TRBJ2-5; D possibly corresponds to TRBD2 (6 bases). The germline V gene has CDR1 SGHDT and CDR2 YYEEEE. The CDR3 spans 13 residues. Trimming stripped 1 base from V and 5 bases from J, with 9 bases between. The CDR3 nucleotides are TGTGCCAGCAGCTTGCGCAGCGGGGAGACCCAGTACTTC. Protein sequence: CASSLRSGETQYF.

The V call is TRBV18, the J call TRBJ2-7; perhaps TRBD1 as D (6 bases). Germline V gives CDR1 KGHSH, CDR2 LQKENI. V lost 1 base, J lost 2 bases, and 12 bases lay in between. The length of the CDR3 is 15 residues. The CDR3 region has the DNA TGTGCCAGCTCACCACAACAGGGCAGCCCCTACGAGCAGTACTTC. Protein sequence: CASSPQQGSPYEQYF.

The V call is TRBV6-5, the J call TRBJ1-1; TRBD1 matches 9 bases. The V gene end was trimmed by 6 bases and the J gene end by 4 bases; junction bases not matched to a gene: 9. Germline CDR1 MNHEY, CDR2 SVGAGI. The CDR3 loop spans 15 amino acids. CDR3 DNA: TGTGCCAGCAGAATAGAACAGGGGGCGGGCACTGAAGCTTTCTTT. It yields the protein CASRIEQGAGTEAFF.

V gene TRBV7-2 combines with J gene TRBJ2-7; 8 nucleotides line up with TRBD2. CDR1 is SGHTA and CDR2 is FQGNSA in the germline V gene. V lost 2 bases, J lost 3 bases, and 6 bases stayed unmatched. CDR3 length: 15 residues. The CDR3 spells CASSLYSGGNYEQYF. The CDR3 bases are TGTGCCAGCAGCTTATACAGCGGGGGAAACTACGAGCAGTACTTC.

This clone has a single count. The V and J genes are TRBV15 and TRBJ2-2; D is ambiguous. The CDR3 sequence is 12 residues long. The germline V and J ends were trimmed by 0 bases and 7 bases, with 3 bases remaining between them. CDR1 LNHNV and CDR2 YYDKDF come from the germline V gene (reference sequence). The CDR3 DNA reads as TGTGCCACCAGCAGAGAGAGCGGGGAGCTGTTTTTT. It specifies CATSRESGELFF.

This clone was seen a single time. J is TRBJ2-1 and V is TRBV15; D remains unclear. This CDR3 is 15 amino acids long. V was clipped by 10 bases and J by 0 bases, with 16 bases between them. Germline V gives CDR1 LNHNV, CDR2 YYDKDF (reference sequence). DNA for the CDR3: TGTGCCATACTGCTTAGCCCAAGCTCCTACAATGAGCAGTTCTTC. Translating it yields CAILLSPSSYNEQFF.